Shown below are 20 T cell receptor beta chains from a single sample sequenced in a study of T-cell reconstitution after alpha-beta-depleted transplantation in children. Molecular barcoding with unique molecular identifiers was used for the TCRbeta library. TCRdb recomputed calls from the PCR reads with MiXCR, one row per CDR3 protein. Of 550,000 to 600,000 distinct CDR3 sequences in the sample, more than 20% were seen once. Sample: PBMCs, mostly from graft donor cells, taken 360 days after TCRalphabeta/CD19-depleted stem cell transplant. These receptors were obtained from a boy less than two years old who had a stem cell transplant for acute myeloid leukemia, so the T cells may come from the graft donor.

V gene TRBV7-2 combines with J gene TRBJ2-1; maybe TRBD2 (5 bases). This CDR3 has 18 amino acids. The germline gives CDR1 SGHTA, CDR2 FQGNSA. V dropped 0 bases and J dropped 5 bases, with 20 bases sitting between them. Here the CDR3 reads CASSLAAPWGRENNEQFF. The DNA for the CDR3 is TGTGCCAGCAGCTTAGCCGCCCCTTGGGGTAGGGAGAACAATGAGCAGTTCTTC.

This clonotype was seen many times. CDR3 sequence reads: CASSRQDQETQYF. CDR3 in DNA: TGCGCCAGCAGCCGACAGGATCAAGAGACCCAGTACTTC. V and J are TRBV4-3 and TRBJ2-5; tentatively, D is TRBD1 (6 bases). Germline-derived CDR1 and CDR2 are LGHNA and YSLEER. The CDR3 runs 13 residues. V was cut by 4 bases and J by 2 bases, with 8 bases left in between.

This clonotype has ten or more counts. This chain uses TRBV25-1 with TRBJ2-6; the D is unclear. The V gene lost 10 bases and the J gene lost 0 bases, with 4 bases spanning the gap. Germline V gene lookup returns CDR1 MGHDK and CDR2 SYGVNS. The CDR3 length is 12 residues. DNA of the CDR3: TGTGCCACCCACTCTGGGGCCAACGTCCTGACTTTC. It translates to CATHSGANVLTF.

At least ten counts were recorded for this clonotype. This chain uses TRBV29-1 with TRBJ1-1; D unclear. Germline loops: CDR1 SQVTM, CDR2 ANQGSEA. V lost 6 bases and J 5 bases, leaving 10 bases between the germline ends. The CDR3 contains 11 residues. CDR3 DNA sequence: TGCAGCGTACGAAAGAGGACTGAAGCTTTCTTT. This translates into CSVRKRTEAFF.

V gene TRBV4-3 combines with J gene TRBJ2-7; D is unresolved. From germline, CDR1 is LGHNA and CDR2 YSLEER. Trimming removed 0 bases from V and 2 bases from J, with 8 bases in between. CDR3 length: 14 amino acids. As DNA, the CDR3 is TGCGCCAGCAGCCAAGATTCCAGAGCCTACGAGCAGTACTTC. It is translated as CASSQDSRAYEQYF.

V and J are TRBV12-3 or TRBV12-4 and TRBJ1-1; D unresolved. The V end was cut by 7 bases, the J end by 1 base, with 13 bases between. There are 14 residues in the CDR3. The CDR3 DNA is TGTGCCAGCACCTTAATAGACTCGAACACTGAAGCTTTCTTT. Translation: CASTLIDSNTEAFF.

This clonotype was seen many times. The CDR3 loop reads CASSVGKGLAYEQYV. The CDR3 nucleotides are TGTGCCAGCAGTGTAGGAAAGGGATTGGCCTACGAGCAGTACGTC. V and J are TRBV25-1 and TRBJ2-7; unclear D gene. The germline V gene has CDR1 MGHDK and CDR2 SYGVNS. This CDR3 region has 15 residues. Trimming left V 4 bases short and J 2 bases short, with 15 bases between.

The rearrangement links TRBV10-2 to TRBJ2-1; 7 positions match TRBD1. The V gene's germline CDR1 is WSHSY and CDR2 SAAADI. CDR3 length: 13 amino acids. Trimming cost V 6 bases and J 5 bases; bases outside gene matches: 4. CDR3 bases: TGCGCCAGCAGATTACAGGGGAACAATGAGCAGTTCTTC. Its protein is CASRLQGNNEQFF.

This clonotype has just a few counts. The chain is built from TRBV28 and TRBJ2-3; D is possibly TRBD2 (5 bases). CDR3 length equals 14 residues. Per the germline V gene, CDR1 is MDHEN and CDR2 is SYDVKM. The V gene lost 3 bases and the J gene lost 4 bases, with 11 bases spanning the gap. The CDR3 coding sequence is TGTGCCAGCAGTTTTGGGTCGGGGTCAGATACGCAGTATTTT. It specifies CASSFGSGSDTQYF.

The rearrangement links TRBV20-1 to TRBJ2-7, with 9 bases identical to TRBD1. The V gene end was trimmed by 5 bases and the J gene end by 1 base; junction bases not matched to a gene: 6. The CDR3 consists of 14 residues. Germline V gives CDR1 DFQATT, CDR2 SNEGSKA (reference sequence). CDR3 protein: CSAGRDRASYEQYV. CDR3 in DNA: TGCAGTGCTGGCCGGGACAGGGCGTCCTACGAGCAGTACGTC.

This chain uses TRBV6-2 or TRBV6-3 with TRBJ2-1, with 12 bases lining up with TRBD2. CDR3 length: 20 amino acids. The germline V gene encodes CDR1 MNHEY and CDR2 SVGEGT. The ends lost 2 bases at V and 1 base at J; junction bases unmatched: 12. CDR3 amino acids: CASSYPGLAGGLMSYNEQFF. CDR3 in DNA: TGTGCCAGCAGTTACCCGGGGCTAGCGGGGGGGCTCATGTCCTACAATGAGCAGTTCTTC.

The CDR3 loop reads CASSYDTGYGYTF. The CDR3 nucleotides are TGTGCCAGCAGTTACGACACTGGGTATGGCTACACCTTC. The rearrangement uses TRBV6-5 and TRBJ1-2, with unresolved D. The CDR3 length is 13 residues. With 2 bases removed from V and 5 bases from J, the gap between germline ends came to 9 bases. CDR1 MNHEY and CDR2 SVGAGI come from the germline V gene.

This clonotype was counted a few times. The chain recombines TRBV29-1 with TRBJ2-4; D call uncertain. From germline, CDR1 is SQVTM and CDR2 ANQGSEA. The CDR3 length is 14 residues. Trimming pared 2 bases from V and 0 bases from J, leaving 8 bases between. The CDR3 sequence: CSVEMHLAKNIQYF. The CDR3 region has the DNA TGCAGCGTTGAAATGCATCTAGCCAAAAACATTCAGTACTTC.

The CDR3 coding sequence is TGTGCCAACCTCCCTCAGACCGGGGAGCTGTTTTTT. As protein: CANLPQTGELFF. This chain joins TRBV7-9 and TRBJ2-2, with D uncertain. The V end lost 10 bases, the J end lost 5 bases, and 11 bases lay between the germline ends. Germline V CDR1 and CDR2: SEHNR, FQNEAQ (reference sequence). The CDR3 is made up of 12 amino acids.

V is TRBV7-6 and J is TRBJ2-1; a weak D match, TRBD1 (6 bases). This CDR3 region has 16 residues. CDR1 is SGHVS, CDR2 FNYEAQ, per germline. The V gene lost 5 bases and the J gene lost 4 bases, with 18 bases spanning the gap. The chain's CDR3 is CASSPSDSFLYNEQFF. As DNA, the CDR3 is TGTGCCAGCAGCCCGTCGGACAGTTTCCTATACAATGAGCAGTTCTTC.

A few counts support this clonotype. The V and J genes are TRBV6-5 and TRBJ2-1; 9 nucleotides align to TRBD2. This CDR3 has 15 amino acids. V lost 0 bases to trimming and J lost 5 bases; unmatched junction nucleotides: 2. Germline V gene sequence: CDR1 MNHEY, CDR2 SVGAGI. The chain's CDR3 is CASSYSRGGNNEQFF. The CDR3 coding sequence is TGTGCCAGCAGTTACTCGCGGGGGGGGAACAATGAGCAGTTCTTC.

This clonotype came up many times. The rearrangement joins TRBV2 to TRBJ2-7; TRBD1 or TRBD2 may be the D gene (6 bases each). CDR1 and CDR2 from the germline V gene are SNHLY and FYNNEI. Deletions cut 3 bases from V and 5 bases from J, with 14 bases between. CDR3 size: 14 residues. The CDR3, as DNA: TGTGCCAGCAGTGATCGGGGGCCAGGCGACGAGCAGTACGTC. This translates into CASSDRGPGDEQYV.

The rearrangement links TRBV6-2 or TRBV6-3 to TRBJ2-3; D possibly corresponds to TRBD2 (6 bases). The CDR3 consists of 13 residues. The germline gives CDR1 MNHEY, CDR2 SVGEGT. The V and J ends lost 5 bases and 3 bases respectively, with 9 bases between them. The CDR3 DNA reads as TGTGCCAGCAGTCAGCGGGTTACAGATACGCAGTATTTT. Translated, it gives CASSQRVTDTQYF.

This clonotype was picked up many times. The V call is TRBV28, the J call TRBJ1-2, with TRBD1 matching over 10 bases. The CDR3 consists of 17 residues. J lost 4 bases, V lost 3 bases, and 11 bases had no gene match. Germline loops: CDR1 MDHEN, CDR2 SYDVKM. CDR3 nucleotides: TGTGCCAGCAGTTTCTTCCCCGGGACAGGGGATGTCTATGGCTACACCTTC. Translation gives CASSFFPGTGDVYGYTF.

This clonotype has more than one count but fewer than ten. The chain joins TRBV6-2 or TRBV6-3 to TRBJ2-7; 10 bases agree with TRBD1. After removal of 8 bases from V and 6 bases from J, the junction contained 10 bases not matched to a gene. This CDR3 spans 14 amino acids. The V gene's germline CDR1 is MNHEY and CDR2 SVGEGT. In DNA, the CDR3 is TGTGCCAGCGGGACAGGGGTTCAGAGGAGCGAGCAGTACTTC. It yields the protein CASGTGVQRSEQYF.